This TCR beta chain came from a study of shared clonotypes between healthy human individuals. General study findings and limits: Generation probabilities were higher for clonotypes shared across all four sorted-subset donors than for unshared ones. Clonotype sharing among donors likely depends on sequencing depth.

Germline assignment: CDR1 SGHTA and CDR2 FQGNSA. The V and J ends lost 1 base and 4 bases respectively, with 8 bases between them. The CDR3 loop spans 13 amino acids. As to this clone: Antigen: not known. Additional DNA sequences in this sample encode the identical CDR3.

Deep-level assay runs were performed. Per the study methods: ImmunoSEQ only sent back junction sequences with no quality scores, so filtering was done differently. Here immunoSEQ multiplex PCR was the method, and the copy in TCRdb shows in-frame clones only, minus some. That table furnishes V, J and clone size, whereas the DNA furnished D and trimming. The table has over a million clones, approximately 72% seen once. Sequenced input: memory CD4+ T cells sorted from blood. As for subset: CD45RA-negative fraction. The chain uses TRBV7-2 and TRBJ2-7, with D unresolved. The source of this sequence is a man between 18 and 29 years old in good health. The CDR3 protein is CASSLGGGYEQYF. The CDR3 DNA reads TGTGCCAGCAGCTTAGGTGGTGGTTACGAGCAGTACTTC.